These T cell receptor beta chains were read from a single sample in a study of blood T cell repertoires in COVID-19. Clones were sequenced by immunoSEQ multiplex PCR, and TCRdb holds only the in-frame ones, with some missing. The repertoire holds 140,000 to 150,000 clones, with approximately 85% as singletons. The specimen was peripheral blood. The source of these receptors is a man aged 65 to 79 with acute or convalescent COVID-19. The CDR3 runs from the conserved cysteine through the conserved F or W. D genes are given only for firm matches. Size values are once, few and many counts, or a class for expanded clones, and some rows have none.

J gene	clone size	D gene	V gene	CDR3 DNA	CDR3 protein
TRBJ2-7	NA	TRBD2	TRBV30	TGTGCCTGGAGTGTATCTAACTCCGGGACTAGCGGGAGGACCCCTTACAACTACGAGCAGTACTTC	CAWSVSNSGTSGRTPYNYEQYF
TRBJ2-7	NA	TRBD2	TRBV3-1/TRBV3-2	TGTGCCAGCAGCCAAGGACTAGCGGCCGACTACGAGCAGTACTTC	CASSQGLAADYEQYF
TRBJ1-4	NA	NA	TRBV27	TGTGCCAGCAGTTTCAGACGGGGGGGTGAAAAACTGTTTTTT	CASSFRRGGEKLFF
TRBJ1-1	NA	NA	TRBV6-5	TGTGCCAGCAACCCCCCGGGGGGGGTGAACACTGAAGCTTTCTTT	CASNPPGGVNTEAFF
TRBJ2-7	NA	NA	TRBV3-1/TRBV3-2	TGTGCCAGCAGCCGGACGGGACACGACTACGAGCAGTACTTC	CASSRTGHDYEQYF
TRBJ2-2	NA	TRBD2	TRBV5-4	TGTGCCAGCAGCTTGGGCGGGAGGAACACCGGGGAGCTGTTTTTT	CASSLGGRNTGELFF
TRBJ1-4	NA	TRBD1	TRBV29-1	TGCAGCGTGACTCCGACAGGGTTGGGTGAAAAACTGTTTTTT	CSVTPTGLGEKLFF
TRBJ2-5	NA	TRBD1	TRBV24-1	TGTGCCACCAGTGACCTCGGGACAGCCTTCCAAGAGACCCAGTACTTC	CATSDLGTAFQETQYF
TRBJ1-2	NA	TRBD1	TRBV7-2	TGTGCCAGCAGCTTCGGACAGGGCCGCGGCTACACCTTC	CASSFGQGRGYTF
TRBJ2-2	once	NA	TRBV3-1/TRBV3-2	TGTGCCAGCAGCCAAGCGCTGGACAGCACGAACACCGGGGAGCTGTTTTTT	CASSQALDSTNTGELFF
TRBJ1-4	NA	TRBD1	TRBV3-1/TRBV3-2	TGTGCCAGCAGCCCAAGACAGGGTCGAAAGGGTGAAAAACTGTTTTTT	CASSPRQGRKGEKLFF
TRBJ1-1	NA	TRBD1	TRBV2	TGTGCCAGCAGCATTACCGGGACAGGGAACACTGAAGCTTTCTTT	CASSITGTGNTEAFF
TRBJ1-5	NA	TRBD1	TRBV7-2	TGTGCCAGCAGCGACAGGGGAGGCGGTAATCAGCCCCAGCATTTT	CASSDRGGGNQPQHF
TRBJ1-1	NA	NA	TRBV15	TGTGCCACCAGCAGAGATTTCGGGGGGGCCTACACTGAAGCTTTCTTT	CATSRDFGGAYTEAFF
TRBJ1-5	NA	TRBD1	TRBV19	TGTGCCAGTAGTTCGTCCGGGACAGGGAATCAGCCCCAGCATTTT	CASSSSGTGNQPQHF
TRBJ1-1	NA	NA	TRBV27	TGTGCCAGCAGCTATTGGGTTGGGGGCCTGAACACTGAAGCTTTCTTT	CASSYWVGGLNTEAFF
TRBJ2-2	NA	TRBD1	TRBV30	TGTGCCTGGAGTACCCTACAGGGGACCGGGGAGCTGTTTTTT	CAWSTLQGTGELFF
TRBJ2-5	few	NA	TRBV2	TGTGCCAGCAGTGCCCCACAGGAACCAAAAGAGACCCAGTACTTC	CASSAPQEPKETQYF
TRBJ1-2	NA	TRBD1	TRBV7-9	TGTGCCAGCAGCCCCCGGAGGGACAGTTATGGCTACACCTTC	CASSPRRDSYGYTF
TRBJ2-5	NA	TRBD1	TRBV18	TGTGCCAGCTCACCAGCCCGAACAGGGGGCGGAGAGACCCAGTACTTC	CASSPARTGGGETQYF
TRBJ2-3	NA	TRBD2	TRBV11-2	TGTGCCAGCAGCTTAGATTATCTAGCGGGGGGGCGGACAGATACGCAGTATTTT	CASSLDYLAGGRTDTQYF
TRBJ1-4	NA	NA	TRBV11-2	TGTGCCAGCAGCCAGCAGGGAACTAATGAAAAACTGTTTTTT	CASSQQGTNEKLFF
TRBJ1-2	NA	TRBD1	TRBV7-9	TGTGCCAGCAGCTCGACAGGGACTTCCTATGGCTACACCTTC	CASSSTGTSYGYTF
TRBJ1-2	NA	TRBD1	TRBV6-5	TGTGCCAGCAGTCCGACAGGGGACTATGGCTACACCTTC	CASSPTGDYGYTF